The 20 T cell receptor beta chains below all came from one sample that was sequenced in a study of beta chain features in type 1 diabetes. All of the isolated RNA was reverse transcribed, so expressed TCRB transcripts were sequenced. TCRdb keeps only in-frame clones here, not all; method: immunoSEQ multiplex PCR. The table includes almost 350,000 clones, roughly 8% detected once. Sequences were obtained from central memory CD4+ T cells from blood. The receptor source for this set is a woman between 18 and 29 years old in good health.

V usage is TRBV9 and J usage is TRBJ1-1, with TRBD1 matching 8 bases. V shed 0 bases, J shed 7 bases, and the junction held 11 bases outside the gene matches. Germline V lookup: CDR1 SGDLS, CDR2 YYNGEE. This CDR3 has 16 amino acids. CDR3 DNA sequence: TGTGCCAGCAGCGTAGGACCCACAGGGGGATGGGTTGAAGCTTTCTTT. Encoded protein: CASSVGPTGGWVEAFF.

The chain carries TRBV6-6 and TRBJ2-7; perhaps TRBD2 as D (6 bases). There are 13 residues in the CDR3. Germline values: CDR1 MNHNY, CDR2 SVGAGI (reference sequence). The germline V and J ends were trimmed by 6 bases and 0 bases, with 9 bases remaining between them. The CDR3 coding sequence is TGTGCCAGCAGGGAGGGTCTCTCCTACGAGCAGTACTTC. This sequence encodes CASREGLSYEQYF.

V is TRBV6-5 and J is TRBJ1-3; D uncertain. The length of the CDR3 is 14 residues. The V end was cut by 6 bases, the J end by 0 bases, with 9 bases between. From germline, CDR1 is MNHEY and CDR2 SVGAGI. CDR3 amino acids: CASSLTTSGNTIYF. The CDR3 DNA reads as TGTGCCAGCAGCCTTACGACCTCTGGAAACACCATATATTTT.

The genes are TRBV25-1 and TRBJ2-6; 7 nucleotides line up with TRBD2. Germline loops: CDR1 MGHDK, CDR2 SYGVNS. V was pared by 1 base and J by 4 bases, with 10 bases of the junction left unmatched. This CDR3 has 18 amino acids. The CDR3 DNA follows: TGTGCCAGCAGTGAATTGTCGGGAGGAGTAAACGGGGCCAACGTCCTGACTTTC. Translated: CASSELSGGVNGANVLTF. Looking up the rest from reference TRBV25-1 and TRBJ2-6 gives the full variable domain: EADIYQTPRYLVIGTGKKITLECSQTMGHDKMYWYQQDPGMELHLIHYSYGVNSTEKGDLSSESTVSRIRTEHFPLTLESARPSHTSQYLCASSELSGGVNGANVLTFGAGSRLTVL.

This clone showed up just a few times. The CDR3 DNA sequence: TGTGCCAGCTCACCCCCGGGGAGGGTTAGCAACATTCAGTACTTC. Its protein product is CASSPPGRVSNIQYF. The rearrangement joins TRBV18 to TRBJ2-4; TRBD2 agrees at 7 bases. From germline, CDR1 is KGHSH and CDR2 LQKENI. Germline trimming cut 3 bases from V and 7 bases from J; bases unmatched to any gene: 9. This CDR3 region has 15 residues.

In its sample, this clone was seen a few times. The chain has TRBV14 and TRBJ1-2; D is ambiguous. Germline values: CDR1 SGHDN, CDR2 FVKESK. The CDR3 has 14 residues. V was trimmed by 2 bases and J by 2 bases, leaving 9 bases between them. CDR3 residues: CASSQSAANYGYTF. CDR3 bases: TGTGCCAGCAGCCAATCTGCGGCAAACTATGGCTACACCTTC.

This clone was counted only a few times. This chain connects TRBV11-1 to TRBJ2-7, with a tentative D call TRBD1 (5 bases). V was shortened by 5 bases and J by 5 bases, with 19 bases between the two germline ends. The CDR3 length is 15 residues. Germline CDR1 and CDR2: SGHAT and FQDESV (reference sequence). CDR3 sequence reads: CASSKGPTSWDEQYF. The CDR3 DNA reads as TGTGCCAGCAGCAAGGGGCCTACCTCTTGGGACGAGCAGTACTTC.

In its sample, this clone was seen a few times. This rearrangement joins TRBV11-1 to TRBJ2-2, with D possibly being TRBD1 (6 bases). Germline V CDR1 and CDR2: SGHAT, FQDESV (reference sequence). V gave up 9 bases and J gave up 4 bases, with 18 bases separating them. The CDR3 runs to 15 residues. The DNA of the CDR3 is TGTGCCAGTTCTCCTCGGCAGGGGTTCACCGGGGAGCTGTTTTTT. This encodes CASSPRQGFTGELFF.

The chain joins TRBV2 to TRBJ2-5; 12 positions match TRBD1. The ends lost 4 bases at V and 7 bases at J; junction bases unmatched: 7. The CDR3 is made up of 15 amino acids. CDR1 is SNHLY, CDR2 FYNNEI, per germline. DNA of the CDR3: TGTGCCAGCAGTGCCGGGACAGGGGGCTTCTGGACCCAGTACTTC. Translating it yields CASSAGTGGFWTQYF.

This clone was picked up a small number of times. The V call is TRBV10-3, the J call TRBJ2-3; 12 bases map to TRBD2. The J segment lost 6 bases and the V segment lost 6 bases, leaving 7 bases of the junction unmatched. The CDR3 loop spans 15 amino acids. Germline CDR1 ENHRY, CDR2 SYGVKD. In DNA form, the CDR3 reads TGTGCCATCAGAAACTCACTAGCGGGAGGCGATACGCAGTATTTT. Translation gives CAIRNSLAGGDTQYF.

This clone was counted ten times or more. The chain has TRBV7-6 and TRBJ1-5; D is uncertain. The CDR3 has 12 residues. V lost 5 bases, J lost 7 bases, and 9 bases lay in between. Germline assignment: CDR1 SGHVS and CDR2 FNYEAQ. The CDR3 bases are TGTGCCAGCAGCGACGATCGGCAGCCCCAGCATTTT. Its translation: CASSDDRQPQHF. Drawing the rest from reference TRBV7-6 and TRBJ1-5, the complete variable domain is GAGVSQSPRYKVTKRGQDVALRCDPISGHVSLYWYRQALGQGPEFLTYFNYEAQQDKSGLPNDRFSAERPEGSISTLTIQRTEQRDSAMYRCASSDDRQPQHFGDGTRLSIL.

This chain connects TRBV5-1 to TRBJ2-2, with D unclear. Trimming removed 1 base at V and 2 bases at J, with 9 bases between. The germline gives CDR1 SGHRS, CDR2 YFSETQ. The CDR3 totals 15 residues. CDR3 loop: CASSLFGPNTGELFF. DNA of the CDR3: TGCGCCAGCAGCTTGTTTGGCCCCAACACCGGGGAGCTGTTTTTT.

Only a few counts were recorded for this clone. J is TRBJ2-2 and V is TRBV7-8, with D uncertain. V was shortened by 4 bases and J by 1 base, with 22 bases between the two germline ends. This CDR3 has 19 residues. Per germline, CDR1 SGHVS and CDR2 FQNEAQ. CDR3: CASSSGFGGGLGNTGELFF. DNA for the CDR3: TGTGCCAGCAGCTCCGGATTTGGTGGCGGCTTAGGGAACACCGGGGAGCTGTTTTTT.

The chain uses TRBV7-9 and TRBJ1-4; possibly TRBD1 for D (5 bases). The germline V gene encodes CDR1 SEHNR and CDR2 FQNEAQ (reference sequence). Trimming left V 1 base short and J 6 bases short, with 15 bases between. The CDR3 runs 16 residues. The CDR3 nucleotides read TGTGCCAGCAGCTTAGTTAAGGGGTCCCGAGATGAAAAACTGTTTTTT. This gives the protein CASSLVKGSRDEKLFF.

This chain joins TRBV25-1 and TRBJ1-2; 10 bases match TRBD1. Germline CDR1 reads MGHDK; CDR2 reads SYGVNS. The CDR3 is 15 residues long. The V and J ends lost 3 bases and 4 bases, in that order; junction bases with no gene match: 5. Here the CDR3 reads CASSEPGQGVYGYTF. The CDR3 region has the DNA TGTGCCAGCAGTGAGCCAGGACAGGGGGTCTATGGCTACACCTTC.

A few counts support this clone. The V gene is TRBV11-2, the J gene TRBJ1-4; TRBD1 might be the D (6 bases). V lost 5 bases to trimming and J lost 5 bases, with 9 bases between them. This CDR3 is built from 13 residues. CDR1 is SGHAT and CDR2 is FQNNGV in the germline V gene. CDR3 coding DNA: TGTGCCAGCAGCCTTGGACAGAATGAAAAACTGTTTTTT. This sequence encodes CASSLGQNEKLFF.

The J gene is TRBJ1-2, the V gene TRBV29-1; TRBD1 matches at 8 bases. The germline gives CDR1 SQVTM, CDR2 ANQGSEA. This CDR3 comprises 14 residues. The V and J ends lost 4 bases and 2 bases, in that order; junction bases with no gene match: 6. CDR3 nucleotide sequence: TGCAGCGTTGTTGGCAGGGGGCGAAACTATGGCTACACCTTC. As protein: CSVVGRGRNYGYTF.

The chain employs TRBV28 and TRBJ2-4; 7 bases align to TRBD1. CDR3 size: 11 residues. J was trimmed by 13 bases and V by 5 bases; bases with no gene match: 5. CDR1 and CDR2 (germline): MDHEN, SYDVKM. The CDR3 DNA is TGTGCCAGCAGTAACAGACAGGGACAGTACTTC. Protein: CASSNRQGQYF.

This clone appeared many times. The genes are TRBV2 and TRBJ1-5; no clear D gene. V dropped 1 base and J dropped 7 bases, with 8 bases sitting between them. This CDR3 spans 13 amino acids. The germline CDR1 and CDR2 sequences are SNHLY and FYNNEI. CDR3 in DNA: TGTGCCAGCAGTGAAGGGTGGGGACAGCCCCAGCATTTT. Translation gives CASSEGWGQPQHF.

The gene calls are TRBV7-9 and TRBJ2-5; D tentatively reads TRBD1 or TRBD2 (5 bases each). Trimming stripped 6 bases from V and 2 bases from J, with 13 bases between. In germline, CDR1 is SEHNR, CDR2 FQNEAQ (reference sequence). This CDR3 has 14 amino acids. CDR3 protein: CASRMGTSQETQYF. CDR3 in DNA: TGTGCCAGCAGGATGGGGACCTCTCAAGAGACCCAGTACTTC.